This TCR beta chain was captured in a study of T cells in Graves' hyperthyroidism and ophthalmopathy. The study's findings and limits: Onset of ophthalmopathy came a median approximately 6.5 months after the model predicted it. Peripheral blood also featured most of the thyroid clonotypes expanded above 0.001.

There are a few counts of this clonotype. Its antigen is as yet unknown. Each diagnosis drew on symptoms, thyroxine, TRAb, thyroid ultrasound and orbital computed tomography findings. From more than 9.5 ml of fresh peripheral blood, PBMCs were isolated. Germline V gene sequence: CDR1 MDHEN, CDR2 SYDVKM. V was shortened by 5 bases and J by 3 bases, with 14 bases between the two germline ends. The CDR3 extends over 14 amino acids. Template material for amplifying TCR beta CDR3 regions consisted of RNA transcripts. First-round RT-PCR targeting the TCR CDR3 was performed with the HTBI primer set. TCRdb reanalysed the multiplex PCR reads using MiXCR and keeps one entry per CDR3 protein. The profile shows about 560,000 distinct CDR3 sequences, 15% to 20% of them singletons.

The chain joins TRBV28 to TRBJ2-7, with D possibly TRBD1 on 5 matching bases. The sample consisted of blood. This receptor was obtained from a woman under 30 with Graves' hyperthyroidism. The CDR3 bases are TGTGCCAGCAGTATCGACAGTTTCGGCTACGAGCAGTACTTC. This encodes CASSIDSFGYEQYF. Supplemented by reference TRBV28 and TRBJ2-7, the full variable domain reads DVKVTQSSRYLVKRTGEKVFLECVQDMDHENMFWYRQDPGLGLRLIYFSYDVKMKEKGDIPEGYSVSREKKERFSLILESASTNQTSMYLCASSIDSFGYEQYFGPGTRLTVT.